This T cell receptor (beta chain) was obtained from a study of shared clonotypes between healthy human individuals. Turning to the study itself: A donor's plate count was three for CD4 naive and three for CD4 memory; CD8 naive had two and CD8 memory one.

The naive CD8 population came from CD45RO-negative cells selected for CCR7, without terminally differentiated effector memory CD45RA+ cells. There were only Caucasian adults among the donors, and all lived in Nashville, Tennessee. Measured with immunoSEQ multiplex PCR; TCRdb has only the in-frame clones, and not every one. The sample includes hundreds of thousands of clones, around 96% seen only once; the top ten take approximately 0.12%. This CDR3 comprises 16 residues. CDR1 is MNHEY and CDR2 is SMNVEV in the germline V gene (reference sequence). Germline trimming cut 6 bases from V and 7 bases from J; bases unmatched to any gene: 13.

J is TRBJ2-1 and V is TRBV27, with 9 positions matching TRBD1. The clonotype was recovered from a woman aged 25 to 39 in good health. Material for sequencing was naive CD8+ T cells sorted from blood. The CDR3 DNA follows: TGTGCCAGCAGAGGGGGGTCGGGACAGGGTGCGAATGAGCAGTTCTTC. It codes for CASRGGSGQGANEQFF.